This passage covers 17 T cell receptor beta chains from one sample sequenced in a study of regulatory T cells in long-lasting Graves disease. Time point denoted: newly diagnosed GD, antithyroid drugs for less than 3 months. TCR sequences were obtained from RNA taken from PBMCs. With iRepertoire HTBI primers and Arm-PCR of CDR3 regions, TCR beta libraries were built. TCRdb ran MiXCR on the multiplex PCR reads and lists one entry per CDR3 protein. The repertoire holds about 610,000 distinct CDR3 sequences, with roughly 16% as singletons. This sample was shared with a second study, whose subject was T cells in Graves' hyperthyroidism and ophthalmopathy.

The specimen was peripheral blood mononuclear cells (PBMCs), collected at new diagnosis, from a patient treated with antithyroid drugs. Receptor source: a man aged 18 to 29 with Graves disease.

This clonotype was observed many times. The chain couples TRBV12-3 or TRBV12-4 to TRBJ2-1, with D unclear. V was clipped by 0 bases and J by 2 bases, with 5 bases between them. The CDR3 is 14 amino acids. CDR3 sequence (DNA): TGTGCCAGCAGTTTAGCGTCGGCCTACAATGAGCAGTTCTTC. This sequence encodes CASSLASAYNEQFF.

The gene calls are TRBV19 and TRBJ2-2; D may be TRBD1 (5 bases). CDR3 length: 14 residues. V was shortened by 3 bases and J by 3 bases, with 8 bases between the two germline ends. Germline CDR1 reads LNHDA; CDR2 reads SQIVND (reference sequence). The CDR3 loop is CASSIDRDTGELFF. The CDR3, as DNA: TGTGCCAGTAGTATCGACAGAGACACCGGGGAGCTGTTTTTT.

The V and J genes are TRBV9 and TRBJ2-1; D remains ambiguous. Germline CDR1 is SGDLS and CDR2 is YYNGEE. V lost 0 bases and J 7 bases, leaving 5 bases between the germline ends. The CDR3 covers 12 residues. CDR3 in amino acids: CASSVAMNEQFF. CDR3 DNA: TGTGCCAGCAGCGTAGCTATGAATGAGCAGTTCTTC. Looking up the rest from reference TRBV9 and TRBJ2-1 gives the full variable domain: DSGVTQTPKHLITATGQRVTLRCSPRSGDLSVYWYQQSLDQGLQFLIQYYNGEERAKGNILERFSAQQFPDLHSELNLSSLELGDSALYFCASSVAMNEQFFGPGTRLTVL.

This clonotype was detected ten times or more. One end of the junction is discordant with germline, which a read error may explain. V gene TRBV7-9 combines with J gene TRBJ2-1; D not resolved. The germline V gene has CDR1 SEHNR and CDR2 FQNEAQ (reference sequence). The CDR3 extends over 12 amino acids. DNA of the CDR3: TGTGCCAGCAGATTAGGTTACAATGAGCAGTTCTTC. This encodes CASRLGYNEQFF.

About this clonotype: A much larger clone differs by one base, so this may be a read error. V gene TRBV2 combines with J gene TRBJ1-3, with D possibly matching TRBD1 (5 bases). Germline values: CDR1 SNHLY, CDR2 FYNNEI. This CDR3 has 19 amino acids. As DNA, the CDR3 is TGTGCCAGCAGTGATATGGCTTTCGGGGGAGTAAAGGGCGGAAACACCATATGTTTT. Its protein product is CASSDMAFGGVKGGNTICF. Full variable domain (rest looked up from reference TRBV2 and TRBJ1-3): EPEVTQTPSHQVTQMGQEVILRCVPISNHLYFYWYRQILGQKVEFLVSFYNNEISEKSEIFDDQFSVERPDGSNFTLKIRSTKLEDSAMYFCASSDMAFGGVKGGNTICFGEGSWLTVV.

This clonotype was detected many times. J is TRBJ2-2 and V is TRBV7-9; no reliable D call. V shed 5 bases and J shed 4 bases, with 20 bases lying between them. The V gene's germline CDR1 is SEHNR and CDR2 FQNEAQ (reference sequence). The CDR3 spans 17 residues. The CDR3 loop is CASSPRLGNRGTGELFF. The CDR3 coding sequence is TGTGCCAGCAGCCCCCGTCTGGGAAATCGTGGCACCGGGGAGCTGTTTTTT.

In the case of this clonotype: At one boundary the junction diverges from the germline segment, which might be a read error. V usage is TRBV5-5 and J usage is TRBJ2-7; TRBD1 agrees at 9 bases. The CDR3 length is 15 residues. CDR1 is SGHKS, CDR2 YYEKEE, per germline (reference sequence). Here the CDR3 reads CASTLRTGVVYEQYF. The CDR3 DNA follows: TGTGCCAGCACCTTGAGGACAGGGGTCGTCTACGAGCAGTACTTC. Filled out from reference TRBV5-5 and TRBJ2-7, the complete variable domain reads DAGVTQSPTHLIKTRGQQVTLRCSPISGHKSVSWYQQVLGQGPQFIFQYYEKEERGRGNFPDRFSARQFPNYSSELNVNALLLGDSALYLCASTLRTGVVYEQYFGPGTRLTVT.

V gene TRBV5-1 combines with J gene TRBJ2-5; 7 nucleotides agree with TRBD2. The junction had 8 bases not matched to a gene; V was cut back by 3 bases and J by 3 bases. CDR3 length: 15 residues. The germline V gene has CDR1 SGHRS and CDR2 YFSETQ. DNA for the CDR3: TGCGCCAGCAGCTCCGGCGGGGGAGGCGAAGAGACCCAGTACTTC. Its translation: CASSSGGGGEETQYF.

The V and J genes are TRBV5-5 and TRBJ1-1, with TRBD1 matching over 9 bases. CDR1 and CDR2 (germline): SGHKS, YYEKEE (reference sequence). V gave up 4 bases and J gave up 3 bases; unmatched junction bases: 4. The CDR3 loop spans 14 amino acids. DNA for the CDR3: TGTGCCAGCAGCGGGGACAGGGCCTACACTGAAGCTTTCTTT. This codes for CASSGDRAYTEAFF. Using reference TRBV5-5 and TRBJ1-1 for the parts outside the CDR3, the full variable domain is DAGVTQSPTHLIKTRGQQVTLRCSPISGHKSVSWYQQVLGQGPQFIFQYYEKEERGRGNFPDRFSARQFPNYSSELNVNALLLGDSALYLCASSGDRAYTEAFFGQGTRLTVV.

This clonotype showed up just a few times. The chain has TRBV27 and TRBJ1-6; D remains unclear. Germline V gene lookup returns CDR1 MNHEY and CDR2 SMNVEV (reference sequence). The ends were cut back, 8 bases at V and 5 bases at J, with 22 bases in the middle. This CDR3 contains 17 residues. CDR3 residues: CASCFSRGEINNSPLHF. The CDR3 bases are TGTGCCAGCTGCTTTTCTCGCGGGGAAATTAATAATTCACCCCTCCACTTT.

The CDR3 here is CALEFFGGATDTQYF. DNA of the CDR3: TGTGCCTTGGAGTTCTTCGGGGGGGCCACAGATACGCAGTATTTT. The chain employs TRBV30 and TRBJ2-3; the match to TRBD2 covers 8 bases. Per germline, CDR1 GTSNPN and CDR2 SVGIG (reference sequence). J gave up 2 bases and V 7 bases, and 11 bases lay outside the gene matches. The CDR3 totals 15 residues.

This clonotype was observed at least ten times. The CDR3 DNA reads as TGTGCCACTCGTCCACAGAAGAACACTGAAGCTTTCTTT. Residues: CATRPQKNTEAFF. The rearrangement uses TRBV2 and TRBJ1-1, with D hard to call. The V end lost 10 bases, the J end lost 1 base, and 13 bases lay between the germline ends. Germline assignment: CDR1 SNHLY and CDR2 FYNNEI. The CDR3 spans 13 residues.

This clonotype was counted at least ten times. Here the CDR3 reads CASSLLEEGGYEQYF. Here the CDR3 DNA reads TGTGCCAGCAGTTTATTGGAAGAAGGGGGGTACGAGCAGTACTTC. The chain recombines TRBV28 with TRBJ2-7; perhaps D is TRBD1 or TRBD2 (6 bases each). Trimming left V 1 base short and J 4 bases short, with 14 bases between. The germline V gene encodes CDR1 MDHEN and CDR2 SYDVKM. The CDR3 totals 15 residues. The variable domain in full, completed from reference TRBV28 and TRBJ2-7, reads DVKVTQSSRYLVKRTGEKVFLECVQDMDHENMFWYRQDPGLGLRLIYFSYDVKMKEKGDIPEGYSVSREKKERFSLILESASTNQTSMYLCASSLLEEGGYEQYFGPGTRLTVT.

The chain has TRBV29-1 and TRBJ1-1; D ambiguous. The germline V and J ends were trimmed by 8 bases and 0 bases, with 16 bases remaining between them. The CDR3 loop spans 14 amino acids. Per the germline V gene, CDR1 is SQVTM and CDR2 is ANQGSEA. Written as DNA, the CDR3 is TGCAGCATTCCTAGAGGGTCTATGAACACTGAAGCTTTCTTT. Translated: CSIPRGSMNTEAFF.

This clonotype appeared many times. The rearrangement links TRBV20-1 to TRBJ2-7; D gene uncertain. The CDR3 contains 13 residues. CDR1 and CDR2 (germline): DFQATT, SNEGSKA (reference sequence). Trimming removed 3 bases at V and 0 bases at J, with 9 bases between. CDR3 protein: CSASSSSSYEQYF. In nucleotides, the CDR3 is TGCAGTGCTAGTAGCAGCAGCTCCTACGAGCAGTACTTC.

The rearrangement joins TRBV5-6 to TRBJ1-1; no reliable D call. Germline V gene lookup returns CDR1 SGHDT and CDR2 YYEEEE. Trimming cost V 4 bases and J 12 bases, with 10 bases left between them. This CDR3 spans 10 amino acids. In DNA form, the CDR3 reads TGTGCCAGCAGCCCGGGCGGAACTTTCTTT. It codes for CASSPGGTFF.

This chain links TRBV20-1 with TRBJ1-2; D is perhaps TRBD1 (5 bases). This CDR3 comprises 15 residues. V dropped 0 bases and J dropped 0 bases, with 11 bases sitting between them. The germline CDR1 and CDR2 sequences are DFQATT and SNEGSKA (reference sequence). The CDR3 DNA sequence: TGCAGTGCTAGAGATCTCGACAGACCTAACTATGGCTACACCTTC. Protein: CSARDLDRPNYGYTF.